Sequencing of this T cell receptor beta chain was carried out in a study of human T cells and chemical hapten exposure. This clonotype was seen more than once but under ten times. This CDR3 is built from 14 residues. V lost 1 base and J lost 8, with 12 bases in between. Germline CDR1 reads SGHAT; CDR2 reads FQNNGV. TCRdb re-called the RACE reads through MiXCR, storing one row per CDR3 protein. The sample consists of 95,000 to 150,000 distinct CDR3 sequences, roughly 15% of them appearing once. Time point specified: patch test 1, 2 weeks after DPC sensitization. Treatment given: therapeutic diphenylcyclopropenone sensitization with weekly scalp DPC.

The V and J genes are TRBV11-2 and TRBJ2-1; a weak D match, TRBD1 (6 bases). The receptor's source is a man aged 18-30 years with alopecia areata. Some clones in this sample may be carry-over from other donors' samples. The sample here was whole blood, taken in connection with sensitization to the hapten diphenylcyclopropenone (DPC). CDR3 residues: CASSLADRGHEQFF. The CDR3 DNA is TGTGCCAGCAGCTTAGCGGACAGAGGACATGAGCAGTTCTTC.